One sample yielded the 28 T cell receptor beta chains listed below, sequenced in a study of T cell clones after liver transplantation. The protocol was immunoSEQ multiplex PCR, while the TCRdb copy is restricted to in-frame clones and leaves out a portion. The sample carries fewer than 20,000 clones, over 75% recorded once. Source: CD8+ T cells from blood, taken around 45 months after liver transplant. These receptors were obtained from a human patient who received a liver transplant. Some T cells here may be from the graft donor.

V usage is TRBV21-1 and J usage is TRBJ1-3. TRBV21-1 is a pseudogene. The CDR3 runs to 17 residues. The chain's CDR3 is CASSRVVATTARNTIYF. DNA for the CDR3: TGTGCCAGCAGCAGGGTTGTAGCTACAACCGCACGAAACACCATATATTTT.

The J gene is TRBJ2-1, the V gene TRBV7-9, with 7 positions matching TRBD2. The CDR3 is made up of 17 amino acids. The V gene's germline CDR1 is SEHNR and CDR2 FQNEAQ (reference sequence). J gave up 9 bases and V 4 bases, and 18 bases lay outside the gene matches. The CDR3 spells CASSYDLDGPSGGEQFF. The CDR3 coding sequence is TGTGCCAGCAGCTATGATCTGGACGGTCCTTCGGGGGGTGAGCAGTTCTTC. The full variable domain, rest sourced from reference TRBV7-9 and TRBJ2-1, is DTGVSQNPRHKITKRGQNVTFRCDPISEHNRLYWYRQTLGQGPEFLTYFQNEAQLEKSRLLSDRFSAERPKGSFSTLEIQRTEQGDSAMYLCASSYDLDGPSGGEQFFGPGTRLTVL.

The chain is built from TRBV28 and TRBJ1-2, with TRBD1 matching 7 bases. This CDR3 comprises 15 residues. V gave up 6 bases and J gave up 4 bases; unmatched junction bases: 11. CDR1 is MDHEN and CDR2 is SYDVKM in the germline V gene. CDR3 loop: CASSSTGQEGYGYTF. CDR3 coding DNA: TGTGCCAGCAGCTCAACCGGACAGGAGGGCTATGGCTACACCTTC.

This chain uses TRBV30 with TRBJ1-1; no firm D call. Germline assignment: CDR1 GTSNPN and CDR2 SVGIG (reference sequence). This CDR3 is 13 amino acids long. Trimming removed 4 bases at V and 5 bases at J, with 14 bases between. In DNA, the CDR3 is TGTGCCTGGACAATAGACTGGGGTACTGAAGCTTTCTTT. This translates into CAWTIDWGTEAFF.

This chain connects TRBV27 to TRBJ2-3; a possible D gene is TRBD1 (6 bases). This CDR3 is 14 amino acids long. Trimming removed 4 bases at V and 10 bases at J, with 18 bases between. Germline values: CDR1 MNHEY, CDR2 SMNVEV (reference sequence). The CDR3 DNA follows: TGTGCCAGCAGTTGGGGGCTCCTCAGAGAGGCGCAGTATTTT. Its translation: CASSWGLLREAQYF.

For the CDR3, the DNA is TGTGCCAGCAGTTCAAACAGGGACCCCTCCTACAATGAGCAGTTCTTC. This gives the protein CASSSNRDPSYNEQFF. The chain employs TRBV28 and TRBJ2-1; TRBD1 might be the D (6 bases). V lost 4 bases, J lost 0 bases, and 13 bases lay in between. The CDR3 has 16 amino acids. Germline loops: CDR1 MDHEN, CDR2 SYDVKM.

This clone has only one observation. This chain joins TRBV28 and TRBJ1-1, with D tentatively TRBD1 (5 bases). This CDR3 region has 14 residues. Germline V CDR1 and CDR2: MDHEN, SYDVKM. V shed 5 bases and J shed 1 base, with 11 bases lying between them. CDR3 sequence: CASSPDTQNTEAFF. The CDR3, as DNA: TGTGCCAGCAGTCCGGACACGCAGAACACTGAAGCTTTCTTT.

The chain recombines TRBV7-9 with TRBJ1-1; TRBD1 aligns across 7 bases. CDR3 length: 19 residues. Germline V gene lookup returns CDR1 SEHNR and CDR2 FQNEAQ (reference sequence). V lost 1 base to trimming and J lost 1 base; unmatched junction nucleotides: 15. The CDR3 DNA is TGTGCCAGCAGCTTAGTTGTGGGGCAGGGGGTTAAAGGGAACACTGAAGCTTTCTTT. It encodes CASSLVVGQGVKGNTEAFF.

The genes are TRBV28 and TRBJ1-3, with D uncertain. V dropped 6 bases and J dropped 0 bases, with 12 bases sitting between them. CDR1 and CDR2 (germline): MDHEN, SYDVKM. The CDR3 runs 15 residues. CDR3 coding DNA: TGTGCCAGCAGGCAGATGTTTAGCTCTGGAAACACCATATATTTT. Translation: CASRQMFSSGNTIYF.

The chain carries TRBV27 and TRBJ1-1, with 9 bases fitting TRBD1. V was clipped by 5 bases and J by 8 bases; unmatched bases: 12. CDR3 length equals 15 residues. Germline V gives CDR1 MNHEY, CDR2 SMNVEV (reference sequence). As DNA, the CDR3 is TGTGCCAGCAGTCTATACAGGGGGCCCTCGTCGGAAGCTTTCTTT. Translation: CASSLYRGPSSEAFF.

The V gene is TRBV19, the J gene TRBJ2-7; possibly TRBD1 or TRBD2 for D (5 bases each). Germline CDR1 and CDR2: LNHDA and SQIVND (reference sequence). Trimming stripped 6 bases from V and 2 bases from J, with 11 bases between. The CDR3 totals 13 residues. This CDR3 is CASSPGGTYEQYF. In DNA form, the CDR3 reads TGTGCCAGTAGCCCTGGGGGAACCTACGAGCAGTACTTC.

V and J are TRBV27 and TRBJ1-2; 10 bases are a match to TRBD1. Germline CDR1 MNHEY, CDR2 SMNVEV (reference sequence). After removal of 5 bases from V and 4 bases from J, the junction contained 4 bases not matched to a gene. This CDR3 spans 14 amino acids. CDR3 protein: CASSAGTGVYGYTF. The CDR3 nucleotides read TGTGCCAGCAGTGCCGGGACAGGGGTCTATGGCTACACCTTC.

The chain uses TRBV19 and TRBJ1-2; D possibly corresponds to TRBD1 (6 bases). V was shortened by 6 bases and J by 4 bases, with 18 bases between the two germline ends. Germline values: CDR1 LNHDA, CDR2 SQIVND (reference sequence). The length of the CDR3 is 15 residues. The CDR3 sequence is CASRWRGGLLYGYTF. The CDR3 nucleotides are TGTGCCAGTAGGTGGAGAGGGGGACTACTCTATGGCTACACCTTC. The full variable domain, with the rest looked up from reference TRBV19 and TRBJ1-2, is DGGITQSPKYLFRKEGQNVTLSCEQNLNHDAMYWYRQDPGQGLRLIYYSQIVNDFQKGDIAEGYSVSREKKESFPLTVTSAQKNPTAFYLCASRWRGGLLYGYTFGSGTRLTVV.

The gene calls are TRBV4-1 and TRBJ1-3; the D gene is possibly TRBD1 (5 bases). Trimming shortened V by 0 bases and J by 2 bases, and 14 bases separated the two germline ends. The CDR3 sequence is 17 residues long. CDR1 and CDR2 (germline): MGHRA, YSYEKL. CDR3 nucleotide sequence: TGCGCCAGCAGCCAAGATTTTTGGCAGGGCACTGGAAACACCATATATTTT. Translation: CASSQDFWQGTGNTIYF.

This clone was counted between two and nine times. This chain joins TRBV6-5 and TRBJ1-2; D might be TRBD1 (5 bases). V was cut by 0 bases and J by 4 bases, with 6 bases left in between. CDR1 is MNHEY and CDR2 is SVGAGI in the germline V gene. The CDR3 has 13 residues. CDR3 loop: CASSYSDSYGYTF. Here the CDR3 DNA reads TGTGCCAGCAGTTACTCCGACAGCTATGGCTACACCTTC.

V gene TRBV6-1 combines with J gene TRBJ2-7; D gene unclear. Looked up from germline, CDR1 is MNHNS and CDR2 is SASEGT. Trimming shortened V by 5 bases and J by 2 bases, and 10 bases separated the two germline ends. The CDR3 totals 13 residues. The CDR3: CASSPTETYEQYF. CDR3 DNA: TGTGCCAGCAGTCCGACGGAAACCTACGAGCAGTACTTC.

V usage is TRBV6-1 and J usage is TRBJ1-1; 7 bases align to TRBD1. The V and J ends lost 6 bases and 2 bases, in that order; junction bases with no gene match: 6. The V gene's germline CDR1 is MNHNS and CDR2 SASEGT. The CDR3 loop spans 14 amino acids. CDR3 nucleotide sequence: TGTGCCAGCAGGCCAGGGACAGCAAACACTGAAGCTTTCTTT. Translated, it gives CASRPGTANTEAFF.

The V call is TRBV6-5, the J call TRBJ1-2; D possibly corresponds to TRBD1 (6 bases). CDR1 MNHEY and CDR2 SVGAGI come from the germline V gene. CDR3 size: 15 residues. V lost 0 bases, J lost 8 bases, and 16 bases lay in between. CDR3 loop: CASSYSTTAGDGYTF. As DNA, the CDR3 is TGTGCCAGCAGTTACTCGACTACCGCAGGGGACGGCTACACCTTC.

The chain recombines TRBV6-5 with TRBJ1-2, with no clear D. This CDR3 contains 13 residues. Trimming removed 2 bases at V and 4 bases at J, with 8 bases between. Germline-derived CDR1 and CDR2 are MNHEY and SVGAGI. The CDR3 reads CASSYEGSYGYTF. In DNA, the CDR3 is TGTGCCAGCAGTTACGAAGGGTCCTATGGCTACACCTTC.

This clone has just one count. Other DNA sequences in this sample translate to the same CDR3. The genes are TRBV7-9 and TRBJ1-1, with 9 bases fitting TRBD1. In germline, CDR1 is SEHNR, CDR2 FQNEAQ (reference sequence). The CDR3 is 15 amino acids. V trimming: 1 base; J trimming: 5 bases; junction bases outside the gene matches: 5. This CDR3 is CASSLEQGARTEAFF. CDR3 nucleotides: TGTGCCAGCAGCTTAGAACAGGGGGCGAGGACTGAAGCTTTCTTT.

V usage is TRBV28 and J usage is TRBJ1-1; D uncertain. The CDR3 runs to 14 residues. Trimming shortened V by 8 bases and J by 3 bases, and 16 bases separated the two germline ends. The V gene's germline CDR1 is MDHEN and CDR2 SYDVKM. As DNA, the CDR3 is TGTGCCAGCTCTGCCGTCTGGAGGGACACTGAAGCTTTCTTT. Its translation is CASSAVWRDTEAFF.

This chain joins TRBV2 and TRBJ1-4; tentatively, D is TRBD1 (5 bases). The V gene lost 6 bases and the J gene lost 0 bases, with 26 bases spanning the gap. CDR3 length: 20 residues. Germline V gene lookup returns CDR1 SNHLY and CDR2 FYNNEI. The CDR3 spells CASSEPSGRGWGATNEKLFF. As DNA, the CDR3 is TGTGCCAGCAGCGAACCTTCAGGGCGAGGCTGGGGGGCAACTAATGAAAAACTGTTTTTT.

The J gene is TRBJ1-2, the V gene TRBV6-1; D gene ambiguous. Per the germline V gene, CDR1 is MNHNS and CDR2 is SASEGT. The germline V and J ends were trimmed by 10 bases and 8 bases, with 17 bases remaining between them. The CDR3 is made up of 12 amino acids. The CDR3 region is CATFVGVGGYTF. CDR3 in DNA: TGTGCCACGTTTGTTGGAGTAGGGGGCTACACCTTC.

V is TRBV5-4 and J is TRBJ1-2, with 8 positions matching TRBD1. J was trimmed by 3 bases and V by 3 bases; bases with no gene match: 10. The CDR3 totals 16 residues. The germline V gene has CDR1 SGHNT and CDR2 YYREEE (reference sequence). The CDR3 coding sequence is TGTGCCAGCAGCTCTTCGACAGGGGCTGCGGACTATGGCTACACCTTC. The encoded protein is CASSSSTGAADYGYTF. Full variable domain (remainder filled in from reference TRBV5-4 and TRBJ1-2): ETGVTQSPTHLIKTRGQQVTLRCSSQSGHNTVSWYQQALGQGPQFIFQYYREEENGRGNFPPRFSGLQFPNYSSELNVNALELDDSALYLCASSSSTGAADYGYTFGSGTRLTVV.

The chain employs TRBV27 and TRBJ2-1; D is ambiguous. This CDR3 comprises 14 residues. The germline CDR1 and CDR2 sequences are MNHEY and SMNVEV (reference sequence). Trimming stripped 7 bases from V and 2 bases from J, with 12 bases between. The CDR3 here is CASTAQPTYNEQFF. The DNA of the CDR3 is TGTGCCAGCACCGCTCAACCGACCTACAATGAGCAGTTCTTC.

CDR3 in DNA: TGTGCCAGCAGTTCGGGACTAGCGGGTTGGGATGAGCAGTTCTTC. It codes for CASSSGLAGWDEQFF. The genes are TRBV7-2 and TRBJ2-1, with 12 bases fitting TRBD2. The junction had 8 bases not matched to a gene; V was cut back by 6 bases and J by 8 bases. CDR1 and CDR2 (germline): SGHTA, FQGNSA. There are 15 residues in the CDR3.

The rearrangement links TRBV9 to TRBJ2-5, with TRBD2 identical over 10 bases. V dropped 3 bases and J dropped 5; count of bases not matched to a gene: 10. From germline, CDR1 is SGDLS and CDR2 YYNGEE. There are 16 residues in the CDR3. The CDR3 spells CASSARPAAGGETQYF. CDR3 nucleotides: TGTGCCAGCAGCGCTCGTCCCGCAGCGGGAGGGGAGACCCAGTACTTC.

This clone appeared a single time. J is TRBJ1-1 and V is TRBV11-2, with 8 bases lining up with TRBD1. The CDR3 totals 16 residues. V trimming: 1 base; J trimming: 0 bases; junction bases outside the gene matches: 4. Germline V gene lookup returns CDR1 SGHAT and CDR2 FQNNGV. CDR3 nucleotides: TGTGCCAGCAGCTTAGTCAGGGGGCAACTGAACACTGAAGCTTTCTTT. It yields the protein CASSLVRGQLNTEAFF.